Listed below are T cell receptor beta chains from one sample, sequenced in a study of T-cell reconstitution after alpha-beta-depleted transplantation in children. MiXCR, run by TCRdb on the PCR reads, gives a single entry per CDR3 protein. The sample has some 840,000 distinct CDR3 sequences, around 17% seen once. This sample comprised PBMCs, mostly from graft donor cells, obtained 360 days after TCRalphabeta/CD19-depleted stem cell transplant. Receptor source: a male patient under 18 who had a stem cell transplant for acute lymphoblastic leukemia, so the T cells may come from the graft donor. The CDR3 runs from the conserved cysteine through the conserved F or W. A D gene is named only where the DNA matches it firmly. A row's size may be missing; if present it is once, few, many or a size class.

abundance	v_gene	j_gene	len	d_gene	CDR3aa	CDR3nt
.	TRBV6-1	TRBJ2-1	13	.	CASRRLRVDEQFF	TGTGCCAGCAGACGCCTTAGGGTGGATGAGCAGTTCTTC
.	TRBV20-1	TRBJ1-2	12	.	CSAEGVNYGYTF	TGCAGTGCTGAGGGGGTTAACTATGGCTACACCTTC
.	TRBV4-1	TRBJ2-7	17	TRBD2	CASSGLLAGVLVDEQYF	TGCGCCAGCAGCGGGTTACTAGCGGGAGTACTCGTTGACGAGCAGTACTTC
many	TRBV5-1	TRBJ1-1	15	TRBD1	CASSSYDRGSTEAFF	TGCGCCAGCAGCTCATATGACAGGGGAAGTACTGAAGCTTTCTTT
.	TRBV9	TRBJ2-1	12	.	CASSVGHNEQFF	TGTGCCAGCAGCGTAGGTCACAATGAGCAGTTCTTC
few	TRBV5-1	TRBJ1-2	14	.	CASSSGQWNYGYTF	TGCGCCAGCAGCTCCGGACAGTGGAACTATGGCTACACCTTC
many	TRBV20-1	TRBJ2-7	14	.	CSALGLLGFYEQYF	TGCAGTGCTTTAGGCCTACTCGGCTTCTACGAGCAGTACTTC
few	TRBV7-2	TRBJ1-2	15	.	CASSLSSAGNYGYTF	TGTGCCAGCAGCTTATCTTCGGCAGGGAACTATGGCTACACCTTC
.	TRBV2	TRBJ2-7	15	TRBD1	CASSDIWTGGREQYF	TGTGCCAGCAGTGACATATGGACAGGGGGGAGGGAGCAGTACTTC
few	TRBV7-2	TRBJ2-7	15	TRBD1	CASSLTGTGGHEQYF	TGTGCCAGCAGCTTAACCGGGACAGGGGGTCACGAGCAGTACTTC
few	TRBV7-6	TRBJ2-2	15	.	CASSSGFGTTGELFF	TGTGCCAGCAGCTCAGGCTTCGGGACGACCGGGGAGCTGTTTTTT
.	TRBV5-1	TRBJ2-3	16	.	CASSLTGGAPTDTQYF	TGCGCCAGCAGCTTGACGGGGGGCGCGCCCACAGATACGCAGTATTTT
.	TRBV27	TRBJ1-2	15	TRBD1	CASSITRGVNYGYTF	TGTGCCAGCAGTATAACCAGGGGGGTGAACTATGGCTACACCTTC
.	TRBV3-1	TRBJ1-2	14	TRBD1	CASSLRGPTRGYTF	TGTGCCAGCAGCCTCAGGGGGCCCACACGGGGCTACACCTTC
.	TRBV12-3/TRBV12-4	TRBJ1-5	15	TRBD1	CASSPTGPSNQPQHF	TGTGCCAGCAGTCCGACAGGGCCTAGCAATCAGCCCCAGCATTTT
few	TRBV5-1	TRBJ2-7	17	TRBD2	CASSPAPLAGLYYEQYF	TGCGCCAGCAGCCCAGCCCCCCTAGCGGGGCTATACTACGAGCAGTACTTC
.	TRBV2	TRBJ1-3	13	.	CASSDSAGNTIYF	TGTGCCAGCAGTGACTCAGCTGGAAACACCATATATTTT
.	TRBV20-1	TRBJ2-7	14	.	CSAHQGSPGSEQYF	TGCAGTGCTCATCAGGGTTCCCCTGGCTCCGAGCAGTACTTC
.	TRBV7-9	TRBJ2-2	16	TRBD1	CASSLTDRPNTGELFF	TGTGCCAGCAGCTTAACGGACAGGCCGAACACCGGGGAGCTGTTTTTT
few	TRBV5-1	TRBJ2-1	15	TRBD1	CASSPRDRAYNEQFF	TGCGCCAGCAGCCCCCGGGACAGGGCCTACAATGAGCAGTTCTTC
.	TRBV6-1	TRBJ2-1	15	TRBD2	CASIDWGGSYNEQFF	TGTGCCAGCATTGATTGGGGGGGCTCCTACAATGAGCAGTTCTTC
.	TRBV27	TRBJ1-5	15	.	CASSSYGGGNQPQHF	TGTGCCAGCAGTTCTTACGGGGGGGGCAATCAGCCCCAGCATTTT
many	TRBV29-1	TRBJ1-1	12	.	CSVKTGNTEAFF	TGCAGCGTCAAGACAGGGAACACTGAAGCTTTCTTT
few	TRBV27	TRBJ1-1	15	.	CASSLLGGMNTEAFF	TGTGCCAGCAGTTTATTGGGCGGGATGAACACTGAAGCTTTCTTT
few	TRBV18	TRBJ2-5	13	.	CASSPLDRETQYF	TGTGCCAGCTCACCACTGGATAGGGAGACCCAGTACTTC
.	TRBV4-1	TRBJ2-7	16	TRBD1	CASSQDAGTGAYEQYF	TGCGCCAGCAGCCAAGACGCCGGGACAGGTGCCTACGAGCAGTACTTC